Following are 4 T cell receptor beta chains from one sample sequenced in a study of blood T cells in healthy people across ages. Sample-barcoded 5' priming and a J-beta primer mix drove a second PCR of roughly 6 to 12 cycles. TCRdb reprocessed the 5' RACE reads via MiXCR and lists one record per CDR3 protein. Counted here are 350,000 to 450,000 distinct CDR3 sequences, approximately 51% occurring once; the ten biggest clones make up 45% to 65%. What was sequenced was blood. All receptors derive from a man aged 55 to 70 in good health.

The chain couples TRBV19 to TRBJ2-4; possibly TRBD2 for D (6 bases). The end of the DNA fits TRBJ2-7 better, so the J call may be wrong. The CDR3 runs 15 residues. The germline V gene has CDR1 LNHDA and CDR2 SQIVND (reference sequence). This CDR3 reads CASSIAARGGVEQYF. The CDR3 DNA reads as TGTGCCAGTAGTATAGCCGCCCGTGGAGGGGTCGAGCAGTACTTC.

The CDR3 DNA reads TGTGCCAGCAGCCTCAGACAGGGAGGAAACTCACCCCTCCACTTT. This encodes CASSLRQGGNSPLHF. The chain is built from TRBV6-6 and TRBJ1-6; 7 bases match TRBD1. V was clipped by 6 bases and J by 10 bases; unmatched bases: 12. Germline-derived CDR1 and CDR2 are MNHNY and SVGAGI (reference sequence). This CDR3 is built from 15 residues.

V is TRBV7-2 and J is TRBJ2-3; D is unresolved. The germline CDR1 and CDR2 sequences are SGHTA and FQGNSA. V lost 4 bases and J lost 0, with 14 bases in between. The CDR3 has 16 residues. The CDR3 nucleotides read TGTGCCAGCAGCTCCGGGCGCGGTTATAGCACAGATACGCAGTATTTT. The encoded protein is CASSSGRGYSTDTQYF.

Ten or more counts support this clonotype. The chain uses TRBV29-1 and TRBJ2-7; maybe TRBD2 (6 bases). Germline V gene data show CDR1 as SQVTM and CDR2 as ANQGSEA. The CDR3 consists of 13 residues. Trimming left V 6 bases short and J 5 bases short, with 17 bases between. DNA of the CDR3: TGCAGCGTCGACGGGACTGGGGGAAACGAGCAGTACTTC. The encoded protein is CSVDGTGGNEQYF.